This T cell receptor beta chain was identified during a study of blood T cell repertoires in COVID-19. Study as a whole: COVID-19 samples from acute and convalescent phases originated in the United States, Italy and Spain.

Seattle-derived patients entered the study during active infection and were followed longitudinally. Germline V gene lookup returns CDR1 MNHEY and CDR2 SVGAGI. The ends were cut back, 6 bases at V and 1 base at J, with 12 bases in the middle. The CDR3 has 14 amino acids. As handled by the study authors: Reference gene primer amplification gave estimated nucleated cell counts. The repertoire was sequenced with immunoSEQ multiplex PCR; TCRdb's copy has only in-frame clones and lacks some. V, J and clone size were drawn from that table, and D and trimming were deduced from the DNA. In the table there are tens of thousands of clones, approximately 88% of which are singletons.

The V gene is TRBV6-5, the J gene TRBJ2-5; D unresolved. The sequence came from a man between 50 and 59 years old with COVID-19, enrolled during active disease. The sequenced sample was peripheral blood. The CDR3 here is CASRFGGIQETQYF. For the CDR3, the DNA is TGTGCCAGCAGATTCGGCGGAATCCAAGAGACCCAGTACTTC.